The clone carrying this T cell receptor (beta chain) was observed a handful of times. This record belongs to a study of blood T cell repertoires in COVID-19. Per germline, CDR1 SGHRS and CDR2 YFSETQ. The CDR3 loop spans 15 amino acids. Trimming removed 2 bases from V and 5 bases from J, with 11 bases in between. Measured with immunoSEQ multiplex PCR; TCRdb has only the in-frame clones, and not every one. The sample has about 150,000 clones, around 78% seen once. The sequenced sample was peripheral blood. The sequence was obtained from a man older than 75 with acute or convalescent COVID-19. The chain employs TRBV5-1 and TRBJ1-6, with a possible D match to TRBD1 (5 bases). In DNA, the CDR3 is TGCGCCAGCAGCTTTGCGGGAGGGGATAATTCACCCCTCCACTTT. Protein product: CASSFAGGDNSPLHF.